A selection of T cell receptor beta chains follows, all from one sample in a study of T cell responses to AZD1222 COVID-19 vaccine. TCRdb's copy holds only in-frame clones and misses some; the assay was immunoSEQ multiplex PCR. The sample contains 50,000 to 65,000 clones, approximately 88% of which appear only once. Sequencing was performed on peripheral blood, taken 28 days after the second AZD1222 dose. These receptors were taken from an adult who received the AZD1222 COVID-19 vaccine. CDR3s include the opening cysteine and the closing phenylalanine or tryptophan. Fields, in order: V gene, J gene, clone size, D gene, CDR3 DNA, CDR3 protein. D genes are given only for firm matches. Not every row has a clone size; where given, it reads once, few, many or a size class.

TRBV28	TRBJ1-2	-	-	TGTGCCAGCAGTTCCCCAGGCAGGGAGGGCGGCTACACCTTC	CASSSPGREGGYTF
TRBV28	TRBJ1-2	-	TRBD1	TGTGCCAGCAGTTCGGGACAGGGCTACTATGGCTACACCTTC	CASSSGQGYYGYTF
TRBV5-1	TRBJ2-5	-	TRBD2	TGCGCCAGCAGCGCTAGGGAGGGAGAGACCCAGTACTTC	CASSAREGETQYF
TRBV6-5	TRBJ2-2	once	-	TGTGCCAGCAGTTACGGAACCGGGGAGCTGTTTTTT	CASSYGTGELFF
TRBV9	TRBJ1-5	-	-	TGTGCCAGCAGCGTAGGTCCGGAACAGCCCCAGCATTTT	CASSVGPEQPQHF
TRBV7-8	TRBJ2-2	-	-	TGTGCCAGCAGCTTACGGACAGTGATACCGAACACCGGGGAGCTGTTTTTT	CASSLRTVIPNTGELFF
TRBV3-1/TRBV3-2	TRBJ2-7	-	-	TGTGCCAGCAGCCAGACGTGGGAGCAGTACTTC	CASSQTWEQYF
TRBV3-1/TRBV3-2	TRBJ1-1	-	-	TGTGCCAGCAGCCGGACCGGGTCCAACACTGAAGCTTTCTTT	CASSRTGSNTEAFF
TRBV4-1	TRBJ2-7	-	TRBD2	TGCGCCAGCAGCCAAGAGTCATTAGCGGGAGGGTACGAGCAGTACTTC	CASSQESLAGGYEQYF
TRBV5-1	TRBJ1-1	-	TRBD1	TGCGCCAGCAGCGGGACAGGGTTGAACACTGAAGCTTTCTTT	CASSGTGLNTEAFF
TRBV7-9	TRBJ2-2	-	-	TGTGCCAGCAGCTTATATATCCTGGTGAACACCGGGGAGCTGTTTTTT	CASSLYILVNTGELFF
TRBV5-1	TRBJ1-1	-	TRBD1	TGCGCCAGCAGCTTGGATCCAGGGGGCTGGAACACTGAAGCTTTCTTT	CASSLDPGGWNTEAFF
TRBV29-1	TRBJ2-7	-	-	TGCAGCGTTGTCGTTCCCGGTTCCTACGAGCAGTACTTC	CSVVVPGSYEQYF
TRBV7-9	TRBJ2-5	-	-	TGTGCCAGCAGCGAGGACACCAGTCAAGAGACCCAGTACTTC	CASSEDTSQETQYF
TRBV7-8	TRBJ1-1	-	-	TGTGCCAGCAGCTCCCGCGGAGGGGGGTCGGACACTGAAGCTTTCTTT	CASSSRGGGSDTEAFF
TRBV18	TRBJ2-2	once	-	TGTGCCAGCTCACCACCGTGGAGCGGGGAGCTGTTTTTT	CASSPPWSGELFF
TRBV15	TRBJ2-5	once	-	TGTGCCACCAGCAGAGATCGTGGGGGCAGGGAGACCCAGTACTTC	CATSRDRGGRETQYF
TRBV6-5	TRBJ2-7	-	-	TGTGCCAGCAGGCGACAGGTGACAGACGAGCAGTACTTC	CASRRQVTDEQYF
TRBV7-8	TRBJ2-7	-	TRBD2	TGTGCCAGCAGCTTCGGACTAGCGGGAGCCTACGAGCAGTACTTC	CASSFGLAGAYEQYF
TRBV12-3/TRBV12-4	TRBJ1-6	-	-	TGTGCCAGCAGGGAGACTAGCAATTCACCCCTCCACTTT	CASRETSNSPLHF
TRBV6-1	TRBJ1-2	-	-	TGTGCCAGCAGTGAAGCAGGAGGGAACTATGGCTACACCTTC	CASSEAGGNYGYTF
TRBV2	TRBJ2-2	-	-	TGTGCCCTCGGGGATAACACCGGGGAGCTGTTTTTT	CALGDNTGELFF
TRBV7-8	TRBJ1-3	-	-	TGTGCCAGCAGCTTACAGGGAACTGGAAACACCATATATTTT	CASSLQGTGNTIYF
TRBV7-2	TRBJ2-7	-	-	TGTGCCAGCAGCCGCCCCCCGGGGGAGCAGTACTTC	CASSRPPGEQYF
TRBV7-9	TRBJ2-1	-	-	TGTGCCAGCAGCTTAGGGGGTACTAGCTCCTACAATGAGCAGTTCTTC	CASSLGGTSSYNEQFF
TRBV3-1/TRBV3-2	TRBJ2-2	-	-	TGTGCCAGCAGCCTAGTATCCGGGGAGCTGTTTTTT	CASSLVSGELFF
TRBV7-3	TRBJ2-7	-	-	TGTGCCAGCAGCCCCGCGGGGCGGACCTACGAGCAGTACTTC	CASSPAGRTYEQYF
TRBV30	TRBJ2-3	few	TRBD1	TGTGCCTGGAGTGCTGGGGACAGGGGCGCAGATACGCAGTATTTT	CAWSAGDRGADTQYF
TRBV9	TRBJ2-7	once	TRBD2	TGTGCCAGCAGCCTGGGACTAGCGGGATCCTACGAGCAGTACTTC	CASSLGLAGSYEQYF
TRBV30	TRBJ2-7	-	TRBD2	TGTGCCTGGAGTGTACGCGGCGGGAGAGGGCAGTACTTC	CAWSVRGGRGQYF
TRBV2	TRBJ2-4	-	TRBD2	TGTGCCAGCGGGGAGCGGGACCGAAACATTCAGTACTTC	CASGERDRNIQYF
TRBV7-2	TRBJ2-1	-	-	TGTGCCAGCAGCTTAGGGGTAGCAACCGATGAGCAGTTCTTC	CASSLGVATDEQFF
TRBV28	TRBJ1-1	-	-	TGTGCCAGCACCCCCCGGGACGGCCGAATGAACACTGAAGCTTTCTTT	CASTPRDGRMNTEAFF
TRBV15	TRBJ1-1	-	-	TGTGCCACCAGCAAGCATGACGGGAGACGCGCGGACACTGAAGCTTTCTTT	CATSKHDGRRADTEAFF
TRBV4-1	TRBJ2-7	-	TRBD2	TGCGCCAGCAGCCAGCTGCCTAGCGGGACCTACGAGCAGTACTTC	CASSQLPSGTYEQYF
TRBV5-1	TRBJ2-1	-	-	TGCGCCAGCAGCCCCTCCGGGACTGAATCCTACAATGAGCAGTTCTTC	CASSPSGTESYNEQFF
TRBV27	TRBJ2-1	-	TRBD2	TGTGCCAGCAGTAAGTTAGGGACTAGCGTATACAATGAGCAGTTCTTC	CASSKLGTSVYNEQFF